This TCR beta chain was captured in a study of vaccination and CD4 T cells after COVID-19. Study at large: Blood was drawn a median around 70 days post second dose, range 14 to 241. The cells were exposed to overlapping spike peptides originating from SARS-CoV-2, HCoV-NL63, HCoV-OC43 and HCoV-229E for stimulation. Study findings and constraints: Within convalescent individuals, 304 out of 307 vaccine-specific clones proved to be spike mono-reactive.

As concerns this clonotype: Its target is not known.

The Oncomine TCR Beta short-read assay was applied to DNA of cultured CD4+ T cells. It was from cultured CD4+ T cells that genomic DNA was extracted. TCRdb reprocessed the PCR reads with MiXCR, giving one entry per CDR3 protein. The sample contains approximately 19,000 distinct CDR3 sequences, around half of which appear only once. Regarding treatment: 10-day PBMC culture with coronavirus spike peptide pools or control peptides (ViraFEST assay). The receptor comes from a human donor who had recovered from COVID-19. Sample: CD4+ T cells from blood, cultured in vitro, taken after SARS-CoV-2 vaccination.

CDR3 DNA: TGCAGCGGGGGACTAGGGGAGGGGACTGAAGCTTTCTTT. It encodes CSGGLGEGTEAFF. J is TRBJ1-1 and V is TRBV29-1, with D possibly matching TRBD1 (5 bases). V gave up 7 bases and J gave up 5 bases, with 17 bases separating them. The CDR3 is 13 amino acids. Germline V gene sequence: CDR1 SQVTM, CDR2 ANQGSEA.